Each of the 21 T cell receptor beta chains below was sequenced from the same sample in a study of T cell repertoires in cytomegalovirus infection. TCRdb passed the reads through MiXCR, listing each CDR3 protein once. The sample records tens of thousands of distinct CDR3 sequences, around 3.8% being singletons. The sequenced sample consisted of PBMCs. Receptors originate from a human donor in good health (CMV status not recorded). Some clones in this sample may be carry-over from other donors' samples.

This clonotype was counted ten times or more. The rearrangement links TRBV7-2 to TRBJ1-1; D gene uncertain. CDR1 is SGHTA and CDR2 is FQGNSA in the germline V gene. CDR3 length: 13 amino acids. V was cut by 5 bases and J by 1 base, with 8 bases left in between. DNA of the CDR3: TGTGCCAGCAGCCAGCTCAGGAACACTGAAGCTTTCTTT. This translates into CASSQLRNTEAFF.

The sample holds many counts of this clonotype. The CDR3 loop reads CASSSWSQGAGGYTF. CDR3 DNA: TGTGCCAGCAGTTCTTGGTCTCAGGGGGCGGGAGGCTACACCTTC. This sequence joins TRBV28 and TRBJ1-2; TRBD1 matches at 8 bases. Losses at the gene ends were 4 bases for V and 8 bases for J; bases not matched to a gene: 12. The CDR3 has 15 residues. Germline CDR1 is MDHEN and CDR2 is SYDVKM.

This clonotype was counted many times. The chain combines TRBV7-2 with TRBJ2-5, with D possibly matching TRBD2 (6 bases). From germline, CDR1 is SGHTA and CDR2 FQGNSA. The CDR3 extends over 14 amino acids. The germline V and J ends were trimmed by 5 bases and 5 bases, with 15 bases remaining between them. The CDR3 protein is CASSPGGTTETQYF. Written as DNA, the CDR3 is TGTGCCAGCAGCCCCGGAGGGACCACCGAGACCCAGTACTTC.

V and J are TRBV6-5 and TRBJ2-6, with 12 positions matching TRBD1. This CDR3 comprises 19 residues. Germline CDR1 is MNHEY and CDR2 is SVGAGI. The V segment lost 4 bases and the J segment 3 bases; nucleotides outside the gene matches: 10. The CDR3 is CASSLIWGQGAVGANVLTF. Here the CDR3 DNA reads TGTGCCAGCAGTTTAATTTGGGGACAGGGGGCAGTTGGGGCCAACGTCCTGACTTTC.

This clonotype appeared many times. The chain couples TRBV7-2 to TRBJ2-7, with 11 nucleotides matching TRBD2. The CDR3 consists of 15 residues. The germline V gene encodes CDR1 SGHTA and CDR2 FQGNSA. The V and J ends lost 0 bases and 4 bases, in that order; junction bases with no gene match: 2. CDR3 coding DNA: TGTGCCAGCAGCTTAGCCGGGACTAGCGGATACGAGCAGTACTTC. Encoded protein: CASSLAGTSGYEQYF.

This clonotype was seen many times. The chain links TRBV7-2 to TRBJ2-7, with 7 bases that match TRBD1. The CDR3 loop spans 15 amino acids. Germline V lookup: CDR1 SGHTA, CDR2 FQGNSA. After removal of 2 bases from V and 2 bases from J, the junction contained 6 bases not matched to a gene. The CDR3: CASSLTTGSAYEQYF. CDR3 sequence (DNA): TGTGCCAGCAGCTTAACGACAGGGTCGGCCTACGAGCAGTACTTC.

This clonotype was observed many times. The chain couples TRBV7-2 to TRBJ1-1; tentative D call: TRBD1 (5 bases). The CDR3 is made up of 14 amino acids. In germline, CDR1 is SGHTA, CDR2 FQGNSA. Trimming took off 2 bases at V and 0 bases at J, with 7 bases between the two ends. CDR3: CASSLQGLNTEAFF. The CDR3 DNA is TGTGCCAGCAGCTTACAGGGTCTGAACACTGAAGCTTTCTTT.

In this sample, this clonotype turned up a few times. CDR3 amino acids: CASSLGTAKAGYTF. CDR3 bases: TGTGCCAGCAGTTTAGGGACGGCCAAGGCTGGCTACACCTTC. The chain has TRBV12-3 or TRBV12-4 and TRBJ1-2; D gene uncertain. The CDR3 loop spans 14 amino acids. V lost 1 base, J lost 7 bases, and 13 bases lay in between.

This clonotype was seen at least ten times. The chain combines TRBV7-3 with TRBJ2-3; 10 bases are shared with TRBD2. This CDR3 has 16 residues. Germline V lookup: CDR1 SGHTA, CDR2 FQGTGA. The V gene end was trimmed by 5 bases and the J gene end by 2 bases; junction bases not matched to a gene: 7. DNA for the CDR3: TGTGCCAGCAGCCCCGGAACTAGCGGGGCCACAGATACGCAGTATTTT. This encodes CASSPGTSGATDTQYF. The whole variable domain, remainder taken from reference TRBV7-3 and TRBJ2-3, is GAGVSQTPSNKVTEKGKYVELRCDPISGHTALYWYRQSLGQGPEFLIYFQGTGAADDSGLPNDRFFAVRPEGSVSTLKIQRTERGDSAVYLCASSPGTSGATDTQYFGPGTRLTVL.

This clonotype was observed at least ten times. V gene TRBV12-3 or TRBV12-4 combines with J gene TRBJ2-6; D is undetermined. Trimming cost V 3 bases and J 1 base, with 1 base left between them. This CDR3 region has 13 residues. Here the CDR3 reads CASSFSGANVLTF. CDR3 nucleotide sequence: TGTGCCAGCAGTTTTTCTGGGGCCAACGTCCTGACTTTC.

This clonotype was observed many times. The V and J genes are TRBV7-2 and TRBJ1-6; 8 bases map to TRBD1. CDR1 and CDR2 (germline): SGHTA, FQGNSA. J lost 0 bases, V lost 5 bases, and 9 bases had no gene match. The CDR3 spans 18 residues. The CDR3 sequence is CASSHLWTGSSYNSPLHF. The CDR3 region has the DNA TGTGCCAGCAGCCACCTCTGGACAGGGAGCTCCTATAATTCACCCCTCCACTTT.

This clonotype showed up many times. The chain employs TRBV7-3 and TRBJ2-4; TRBD1 might be the D (6 bases). The CDR3 is 15 amino acids. The V end lost 5 bases, the J end lost 2 bases, and 13 bases lay between the germline ends. In germline, CDR1 is SGHTA, CDR2 FQGTGA. The CDR3 is CASSPTGHSKNIQYF. For the CDR3, the DNA is TGTGCCAGCAGCCCTACAGGGCATTCCAAAAACATTCAGTACTTC.

This clonotype was observed many times. The chain uses TRBV7-2 and TRBJ2-7; D unresolved. The V and J ends lost 6 bases and 0 bases respectively, with 15 bases between them. This CDR3 comprises 15 residues. CDR1 is SGHTA and CDR2 is FQGNSA in the germline V gene. The CDR3, as DNA: TGTGCCAGCAGTCACTCGGGTTCGAGCTCCTACGAGCAGTACTTC. Protein sequence: CASSHSGSSSYEQYF.

As regards this clonotype: It may be a read error: a sequence one base away is much more abundant. V usage is TRBV20-1 and J usage is TRBJ2-1, with 8 bases that match TRBD2. V was pared by 5 bases and J by 7 bases, with 13 bases of the junction left unmatched. The CDR3 extends over 15 amino acids. Germline V gives CDR1 DFQATT, CDR2 SNEGSKA (reference sequence). For the CDR3, the DNA is TGCAGTGCTGCCTCCCGGGGGGGTGCGATAAATGAGCAGTTCTTC. Translating gives CSAASRGGAINEQFF.

This clonotype was recorded many times. The chain couples TRBV7-2 to TRBJ1-5; a weak D match, TRBD1 (6 bases). The CDR3 has 15 residues. Trimming pared 3 bases from V and 4 bases from J, leaving 13 bases between. Looked up from germline, CDR1 is SGHTA and CDR2 is FQGNSA. CDR3 bases: TGTGCCAGCAGCTTTTATACAGGGCGGAATCAGCCCCAGCATTTT. Translation: CASSFYTGRNQPQHF.

This clonotype appeared many times. The chain is built from TRBV12-3 or TRBV12-4 and TRBJ1-6; D ambiguous. This CDR3 is 15 amino acids long. V dropped 3 bases and J dropped 6 bases, with 12 bases sitting between them. CDR3 sequence reads: CASSFLTSPNSPLHF. DNA for the CDR3: TGTGCCAGCAGTTTCTTGACGAGCCCTAATTCACCCCTCCACTTT.

This clonotype was detected many times. The rearrangement uses TRBV20-1 and TRBJ2-1, with D perhaps matching TRBD1 (5 bases). Trimming cost V 3 bases and J 0 bases, with 15 bases left between them. CDR3 size: 16 residues. CDR1 is DFQATT and CDR2 is SNEGSKA in the germline V gene (reference sequence). CDR3 coding DNA: TGCAGTGCTAGGATACGACAGTCTAGCTCCTACAATGAGCAGTTCTTC. The encoded protein is CSARIRQSSSYNEQFF.

This clonotype was found many times. The chain employs TRBV11-2 and TRBJ2-7; D ambiguous. The CDR3 is 14 amino acids. V was shortened by 3 bases and J by 0 bases, with 9 bases between the two germline ends. Germline loops: CDR1 SGHAT, CDR2 FQNNGV. The CDR3 loop is CASSFSGSSYEQYF. The CDR3 nucleotides are TGTGCCAGCAGCTTTTCGGGCAGCTCCTACGAGCAGTACTTC.

The sample holds many counts of this clonotype. The rearrangement joins TRBV7-2 to TRBJ2-1; perhaps TRBD2 as D (5 bases). Germline V gene data show CDR1 as SGHTA and CDR2 as FQGNSA. This CDR3 has 16 residues. The ends were cut back, 2 bases at V and 6 bases at J, with 17 bases in the middle. The CDR3 protein is CASSLSIGERVNEQFF. CDR3 in DNA: TGTGCCAGCAGCTTAAGTATCGGGGAAAGGGTCAATGAGCAGTTCTTC.

This clonotype was counted ten times or more. The chain recombines TRBV7-2 with TRBJ1-4; no clear D gene. Germline V gene data show CDR1 as SGHTA and CDR2 as FQGNSA. There are 12 residues in the CDR3. Trimming removed 5 bases from V and 4 bases from J, with 5 bases in between. Here the CDR3 reads CASSQFNEKLFF. As DNA, the CDR3 is TGTGCCAGCAGCCAGTTTAATGAAAAACTGTTTTTT.

This clonotype was seen repeatedly, ten times or more. This chain uses TRBV2 with TRBJ2-7, with 9 nucleotides matching TRBD1. Germline loops: CDR1 SNHLY, CDR2 FYNNEI. With 8 bases clipped from V and 5 bases from J, the junction kept 10 bases outside the gene matches. The CDR3 contains 14 residues. CDR3: CASGKGQGIHEQYF. The CDR3 DNA reads as TGTGCCAGCGGAAAGGGACAGGGCATCCACGAGCAGTACTTC.